This T cell receptor (beta chain) was profiled in a study of cytomegalovirus exposure and HLA in healthy donors. Points from the study as a whole: Previously analyzed data showed that most TCR beta V segments were productive at a frequency of about 90% or about 30%.

In regard to this clone: As yet, its antigen is unknown.

V trimming: 1 base; J trimming: 3 bases; junction bases outside the gene matches: 9. This CDR3 spans 18 amino acids. CDR1 is LGHNA and CDR2 is YNFKEQ in the germline V gene. PCR primers comprised 60 Vbeta and 13 Jbeta primers. Measured with immunoSEQ multiplex PCR; TCRdb has only the in-frame clones, and not every one. Of 110,000 or so clones listed, around 77% were seen once; the top ten hold approximately 5%. The material sequenced was PBMCs. The sequence came from a woman in her twenties or thirties in good health and CMV-seropositive. The V and J genes are TRBV4-2 and TRBJ2-2; TRBD2 agrees at 9 bases. The CDR3 coding sequence is TGTGCCAGCAGCCAAGTGCGGGAGGGGGGGCCGGACACCGGGGAGCTGTTTTTT. This encodes CASSQVREGGPDTGELFF.